These 11 T cell receptor beta chains originate from one sample sequenced in a study of a mutant IDH1 vaccine in newly diagnosed glioma. Time point here: week 47, end of study. Vaccine doses each comprised 300 ug of mutant IDH1 20-mer peptide, with topical imiquimod. No antigen is known for these receptors. Method: immunoSEQ multiplex PCR; TCRdb's copy keeps in-frame clones and lacks some. Of 77,000 or so clones listed, 70% to 90% are singletons. The input for sequencing was PBMCs, taken from a glioma patient whose treatment included an IDH1 peptide vaccine. The receptors derive from a man aged 35 to 55 with glioma.

Comment on this clone: The sample has other DNA sequences that encode this CDR3 too. The V and J genes are TRBV9 and TRBJ2-1; D not certain. Trimming shortened V by 0 bases and J by 7 bases, and 5 bases separated the two germline ends. In germline, CDR1 is SGDLS, CDR2 YYNGEE. This CDR3 has 12 residues. The CDR3 nucleotides are TGTGCCAGCAGCGTAGATTATAATGAGCAGTTCTTC. Translated: CASSVDYNEQFF.

CDR3 DNA sequence: TGCGCCAGCAGCCTTCAGGGGAGGGCTAATGAAAAACTGTTTTTT. Translating it yields CASSLQGRANEKLFF. The rearrangement links TRBV4-1 to TRBJ1-4; tentative D call: TRBD1 (6 bases). The ends were cut back, 4 bases at V and 3 bases at J, with 12 bases in the middle. Germline CDR1 MGHRA, CDR2 YSYEKL. This CDR3 contains 15 residues.

The DNA for the CDR3 is TGTGCCAGCAGTGGACAGGCCTTCGCCACCCTCCACTTT. Amino acid sequence: CASSGQAFATLHF. The chain uses TRBV6-5 and TRBJ1-6; TRBD1 aligns across 7 bases. The CDR3 is 13 amino acids. The V and J ends lost 5 bases and 14 bases, in that order; junction bases with no gene match: 9. Germline CDR1 is MNHEY and CDR2 is SVGAGI.

This clone was counted a few times. V and J are TRBV5-6 and TRBJ1-1; tentatively, D is TRBD1 (6 bases). The V end lost 5 bases, the J end lost 1 base, and 15 bases lay between the germline ends. CDR3 length: 15 residues. CDR1 is SGHDT and CDR2 is YYEEEE in the germline V gene. The CDR3 DNA sequence: TGTGCCAGCAGACCCACACCGGGACAGAACACTGAAGCTTTCTTT. It codes for CASRPTPGQNTEAFF.

V and J are TRBV25-1 and TRBJ2-1, with 16 bases aligning to TRBD2. Germline loops: CDR1 MGHDK, CDR2 SYGVNS. This CDR3 has 16 amino acids. The V segment lost 5 bases and the J segment 8 bases; nucleotides outside the gene matches: 6. CDR3 amino acids: CASSQPGLAGGYEQFF. The CDR3, as DNA: TGTGCCAGCAGTCAACCGGGACTAGCGGGAGGGTATGAGCAGTTCTTC. The complete variable domain, with remaining parts taken from reference TRBV25-1 and TRBJ2-1, reads EADIYQTPRYLVIGTGKKITLECSQTMGHDKMYWYQQDPGMELHLIHYSYGVNSTEKGDLSSESTVSRIRTEHFPLTLESARPSHTSQYLCASSQPGLAGGYEQFFGPGTRLTVL.

The chain uses TRBV15 and TRBJ1-5, with 9 bases matching TRBD1. CDR1 and CDR2 (germline): LNHNV, YYDKDF (reference sequence). The CDR3 consists of 17 residues. With 4 bases clipped from V and 2 bases from J, the junction kept 9 bases outside the gene matches. CDR3 DNA sequence: TGTGCCACCAGCAAATGGACAGGGGCGCGAGGCAATCAGCCCCAGCATTTT. Protein product: CATSKWTGARGNQPQHF.

The chain has TRBV28 and TRBJ1-6, with D hard to call. Germline CDR1 MDHEN, CDR2 SYDVKM. Deletions cut 5 bases from V and 5 bases from J, with 10 bases between. This CDR3 has 14 residues. The CDR3 region has the DNA TGTGCCAGCAGTGAGGTCTCGGATAATTCACCCCTCCACTTT. This gives the protein CASSEVSDNSPLHF.

The rearrangement joins TRBV7-8 to TRBJ1-6; D ambiguous. The ends were cut back, 2 bases at V and 0 bases at J, with 11 bases in the middle. CDR3 size: 17 residues. Germline CDR1 is SGHVS and CDR2 is FQNEAQ. For the CDR3, the DNA is TGTGCCAGCAGCTTACTTAGAGGGAGCTCCTATAATTCACCCCTCCACTTT. Translation: CASSLLRGSSYNSPLHF.

The chain carries TRBV28 and TRBJ2-7, with D possibly TRBD1 on 6 matching bases. The CDR3 is 14 amino acids. Germline V lookup: CDR1 MDHEN, CDR2 SYDVKM. V dropped 2 bases and J dropped 2 bases, with 10 bases sitting between them. For the CDR3, the DNA is TGTGCCAGCAGTTTACCAGGGGTCACCTACGAGCAGTACTTC. This translates into CASSLPGVTYEQYF.

The chain links TRBV19 to TRBJ2-4; D is unresolved. Trimming shortened V by 3 bases and J by 1 base, and 7 bases separated the two germline ends. This CDR3 region has 14 residues. Looked up from germline, CDR1 is LNHDA and CDR2 is SQIVND (reference sequence). The CDR3 sequence is CASSMSVAKNIQYF. The CDR3 bases are TGTGCCAGTAGTATGTCCGTTGCCAAAAACATTCAGTACTTC.

The chain carries TRBV4-3 and TRBJ1-1; D perhaps matches TRBD1 (6 bases). Looked up from germline, CDR1 is LGHNA and CDR2 is YSLEER. The length of the CDR3 is 15 residues. V lost 0 bases and J 4 bases, leaving 12 bases between the germline ends. The CDR3 region has the DNA TGCGCCAGCAGCCAAGAAGTGGGGGGGCTCACTGAAGCTTTCTTT. This translates into CASSQEVGGLTEAFF.